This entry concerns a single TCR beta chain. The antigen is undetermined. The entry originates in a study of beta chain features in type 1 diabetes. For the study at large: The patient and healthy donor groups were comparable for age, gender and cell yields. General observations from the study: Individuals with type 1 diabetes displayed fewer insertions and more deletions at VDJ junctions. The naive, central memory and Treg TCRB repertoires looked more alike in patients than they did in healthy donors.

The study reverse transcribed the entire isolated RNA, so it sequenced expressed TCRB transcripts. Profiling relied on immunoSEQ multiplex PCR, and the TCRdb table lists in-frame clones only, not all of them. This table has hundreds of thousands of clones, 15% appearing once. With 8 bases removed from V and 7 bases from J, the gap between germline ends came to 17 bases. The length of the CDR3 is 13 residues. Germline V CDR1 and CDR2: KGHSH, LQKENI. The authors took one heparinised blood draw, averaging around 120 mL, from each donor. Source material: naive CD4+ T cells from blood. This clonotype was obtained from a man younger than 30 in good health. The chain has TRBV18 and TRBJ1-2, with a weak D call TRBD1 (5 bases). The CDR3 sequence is CASTDRDQGGYTF. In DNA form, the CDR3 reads TGTGCCAGCACTGACCGGGATCAGGGTGGCTACACCTTC.